The clone carrying this TCR beta chain was recorded at least ten times. Building of the TCR beta libraries involved iRepertoire HTBI primers and Arm-PCR of CDR3 regions. MiXCR was run by TCRdb on the multiplex PCR reads, yielding one entry per CDR3 protein. The data hold approximately 350,000 distinct CDR3 sequences, with approximately 12% observed a single time. The CDR3 contains 15 residues. V was shortened by 4 bases and J by 4 bases, with 17 bases between the two germline ends. Germline V lookup: CDR1 MNHEY, CDR2 SVGAGI. This sample was taken from a study of regulatory T cells in long-lasting Graves disease. This sample's time point: newly diagnosed GD, antithyroid drugs for less than 3 months. The TCR library was prepared using RNA isolated from PBMCs. It was an endocrinology department in Xi'an, China, that provided the patients. The data also belong to a second study, concerning T cells in Graves' hyperthyroidism and ophthalmopathy. Per that paper: Uncontrolled infection, other autoimmune disease, pregnancy or lactation led to exclusion. TCR CDR3 underwent first-round RT-PCR with the HTBI primer set.

The chain combines TRBV6-5 with TRBJ2-7; D is perhaps TRBD2 (5 bases). Source: peripheral blood mononuclear cells (PBMCs), taken at new diagnosis, from a patient treated with antithyroid drugs. The receptor was derived from a woman between 18 and 30 years old with Graves disease. CDR3 nucleotides: TGTGCCAGCAGTTCGGACGCGACGGGGAGTTACGAGCAGTACTTC. Its protein is CASSSDATGSYEQYF.